These 5 T cell receptor beta chains originate from one sample sequenced in a study of T cell clonality in common variable immunodeficiency. TCRdb's table, derived via immunoSEQ multiplex PCR, lists solely in-frame clones and lacks some. In total the sample includes about 44,000 clones, none of them seen once. Sequencing was carried out using peripheral blood mononuclear cells. Every receptor here comes from a person between 18 and 75 years old in good health.

In its sample, this clone was seen many times. The read stops 3 residues short of the end of the CDR3; the missing end is completed from the germline J gene. The chain combines TRBV2 with TRBJ1-6, with a possible D match to TRBD1 (5 bases). From germline, CDR1 is SNHLY and CDR2 FYNNEI. The V gene lost 2 bases and the J gene lost 9 bases, with 11 bases spanning the gap. The CDR3 consists of 14 residues. The CDR3 sequence: CASSEPGLGSPLHF. The covered CDR3 bases are TGTGCCAGCAGTGAACCAGGGCTCGGTTCACCC.

The table lists this clone with many counts. The junction and the germline gene differ at one end; a read error may be behind it. The CDR3 end lies 3 residues beyond the end of the read and is filled in from the germline J gene. The rearrangement links TRBV4-2 to TRBJ2-7, with TRBD1 identical over 8 bases. CDR1 is LGHNA, CDR2 YNFKEQ, per germline. This CDR3 comprises 14 residues. CDR3 region: CASSLGQGAYEQYF. The CDR3 bases that were read are TGCGCCAGCAGCCTGGGGCAGGGGGCATACGAG.

The table lists this clone with many counts. The CDR3 goes on 3 residues after the read ends, and that part is filled in from the germline J gene. This chain links TRBV6-2 or TRBV6-3 with TRBJ1-1; the match to TRBD1 covers 9 bases. The V gene end was trimmed by 6 bases and the J gene end by 3 bases; junction bases not matched to a gene: 5. CDR1 is MNHEY, CDR2 SVGEGT, per germline. This CDR3 comprises 14 residues. Partial CDR3 DNA: TGTGCCAGCAGCTACGGACAGGGGTACACTGAA. Translation: CASSYGQGYTE. The full CDR3 is CASSYGQGYTEAFF.

This clone has at least ten counts. The read halts 3 residues ahead of the CDR3 end, with the missing end drawn from the germline J gene. The V gene is TRBV20-1, the J gene TRBJ2-7; the D gene is possibly TRBD2 (5 bases). V was clipped by 4 bases and J by 0 bases, with 7 bases between them. Germline V lookup: CDR1 DFQATT, CDR2 SNEGSKA (reference sequence). This CDR3 has 12 amino acids. The DNA read from the CDR3 is TGCAGTGCTAACGGGGACTCCTACGAG. Amino acid sequence: CSANGDSYE. The full-length CDR3 reads as CSANGDSYEQYF.

This clone occurred many times. The CDR3 is cut off 3 residues early in the read; its end comes from the germline J gene. The J gene is TRBJ1-1, the V gene TRBV29-1; a weak D match, TRBD1 (5 bases). There are 11 residues in the CDR3. Germline V lookup: CDR1 SQVTM, CDR2 ANQGSEA. V was pared by 4 bases and J by 6 bases, with 9 bases between. Partial CDR3 DNA: TGCAGCGTTGCTGGGGGGGCTGAA. Protein product: CSVAGGAE. Given in full, the CDR3 is CSVAGGAEAFF.